One T cell receptor (beta chain) is described in this entry. This entry is derived from a study of technical replicates of blood from a handful of donors. V was cut by 4 bases and J by 2 bases, with 18 bases left in between. Per the germline V gene, CDR1 is SQVTM and CDR2 is ANQGSEA. The CDR3 length is 15 residues. Clones were sequenced by immunoSEQ multiplex PCR, and TCRdb holds only the in-frame ones, with some missing. The repertoire consists of about 66,000 clones, with about 97% occurring once and the leading ten covering about 0.24%. This chain connects TRBV29-1 to TRBJ2-7; D might be TRBD2 (6 bases). The sequence derives from a human donor in good health. Sequencing input: T cells isolated from PBMCs. The CDR3 DNA is TGCAGCGTTGGGGGGGATTCAGGGATTCCCTACGAGCAGTACTTC. As protein: CSVGGDSGIPYEQYF.